This TCR beta chain emerged from a study of cytomegalovirus exposure and HLA in healthy donors. A multiplex PCR was run with 60 Vbeta primers and 13 Jbeta primers. Measured with immunoSEQ multiplex PCR; TCRdb has only the in-frame clones, and not every one. The table lists about 120,000 clones, 73% of them singletons. The CDR3 totals 13 residues. Germline V gene sequence: CDR1 LNHDA, CDR2 SQIVND (reference sequence). V shed 5 bases, J shed 3 bases, and the junction held 3 bases outside the gene matches. This chain connects TRBV19 to TRBJ1-1; 7 positions match TRBD1. Input material: PBMCs. The sequence was collected from a woman younger than 45 in good health and CMV-seronegative. The CDR3 loop is CASSPTGDTEAFF. As DNA, the CDR3 is TGTGCCAGTAGTCCTACAGGGGACACTGAAGCTTTCTTT.